Listed below are T cell receptor beta chains from one sample, sequenced in a study of sequential checkpoint blockade in melanoma. The assay was immunoSEQ multiplex PCR, and TCRdb's table has in-frame clones only and misses some. There are 3,800 or so clones in the sample; about three fifths occur only once, and 60% to 75% lies in the top ten. The sequences come from CD8+ T cells sorted from blood (inferred from file names), collected from a patient given nivolumab and ipilimumab in sequence. The source is a human donor with melanoma. The CDR3 runs from the conserved cysteine through the conserved F or W. The order of the fields is J gene, V gene, clone size, D gene, CDR3 protein, CDR3 DNA. A D gene is named only where the DNA matches it firmly. Some rows have no size entry. The others give once, few or many, or a class for an expanded clone.

J gene: TRBJ2-7
V gene: TRBV7-6
clone size: -
D gene: TRBD2
CDR3 protein: CASSVGLAGDEQYF
CDR3 DNA: TGTGCCAGCAGCGTCGGTCTAGCGGGAGACGAGCAGTACTTC

J gene: TRBJ1-1
V gene: TRBV5-1
clone size: -
D gene: -
CDR3 protein: CASSLDSSNTEAFF
CDR3 DNA: TGCGCCAGCAGCTTGGACAGCTCGAACACTGAAGCTTTCTTT

J gene: TRBJ2-2
V gene: TRBV30
clone size: few
D gene: -
CDR3 protein: CAWSELATGELFF
CDR3 DNA: TGTGCCTGGAGTGAACTAGCAACCGGGGAGCTGTTTTTT

J gene: TRBJ2-1
V gene: TRBV6-1
clone size: once
D gene: -
CDR3 protein: CASTNGLGEYNEQFF
CDR3 DNA: TGTGCCAGTACCAATGGACTGGGAGAATACAATGAGCAGTTCTTC

J gene: TRBJ2-1
V gene: TRBV4-2
clone size: -
D gene: TRBD2
CDR3 protein: CASSQDSASGSNEQFF
CDR3 DNA: TGTGCCAGCAGCCAAGATAGCGCTAGCGGGAGCAATGAGCAGTTCTTC

J gene: TRBJ2-7
V gene: TRBV5-1
clone size: -
D gene: TRBD1
CDR3 protein: CASSLGTGGYEQYF
CDR3 DNA: TGCGCCAGCAGCTTGGGGACAGGGGGCTACGAGCAGTACTTC

J gene: TRBJ2-3
V gene: TRBV9
clone size: -
D gene: -
CDR3 protein: CASSVVSGIRTDTQYF
CDR3 DNA: TGTGCCAGCAGCGTAGTATCAGGTATCCGCACAGATACGCAGTATTTT

J gene: TRBJ1-2
V gene: TRBV7-9
clone size: few
D gene: TRBD1
CDR3 protein: CASARGLSNGYTF
CDR3 DNA: TGTGCCAGTGCCAGGGGGCTAAGTAATGGCTACACCTTC

J gene: TRBJ2-7
V gene: TRBV19
clone size: -
D gene: TRBD1
CDR3 protein: CASSARDRVHEQYF
CDR3 DNA: TGTGCCAGTAGTGCCCGGGACAGGGTTCACGAGCAGTACTTC

J gene: TRBJ1-4
V gene: TRBV7-9
clone size: few
D gene: TRBD1
CDR3 protein: CASVLLGQGNEKLFF
CDR3 DNA: TGTGCCAGCGTCCTCCTCGGACAGGGTAATGAAAAACTGTTTTTT

J gene: TRBJ2-1
V gene: TRBV6-4
clone size: -
D gene: -
CDR3 protein: CASSVNNRVDEQFF
CDR3 DNA: TGTGCCAGCAGTGTTAATAACAGGGTCGATGAGCAGTTCTTC

J gene: TRBJ2-1
V gene: TRBV28
clone size: -
D gene: -
CDR3 protein: CASSPPPMNEQFF
CDR3 DNA: TGTGCCAGCAGTCCCCCCCCAATGAATGAGCAGTTCTTC

J gene: TRBJ1-2
V gene: TRBV6-1
clone size: -
D gene: TRBD1
CDR3 protein: CASREGQLSAGYTF
CDR3 DNA: TGTGCCAGCAGAGAGGGACAGCTCTCTGCTGGCTACACCTTC

J gene: TRBJ1-2
V gene: TRBV5-1
clone size: few
D gene: -
CDR3 protein: CASSQVWTGDYGYTF
CDR3 DNA: TGCGCCAGCAGCCAGGTTTGGACTGGCGACTATGGCTACACCTTC